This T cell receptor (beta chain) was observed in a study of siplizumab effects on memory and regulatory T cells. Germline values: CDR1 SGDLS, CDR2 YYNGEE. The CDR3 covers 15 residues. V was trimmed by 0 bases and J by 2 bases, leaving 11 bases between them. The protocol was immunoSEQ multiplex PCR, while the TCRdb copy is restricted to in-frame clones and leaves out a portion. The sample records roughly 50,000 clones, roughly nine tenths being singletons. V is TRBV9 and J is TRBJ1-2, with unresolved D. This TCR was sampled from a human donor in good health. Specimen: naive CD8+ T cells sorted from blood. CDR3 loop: CASSVGVAENYGYTF. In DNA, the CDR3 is TGTGCCAGCAGCGTAGGAGTTGCCGAGAACTATGGCTACACCTTC.